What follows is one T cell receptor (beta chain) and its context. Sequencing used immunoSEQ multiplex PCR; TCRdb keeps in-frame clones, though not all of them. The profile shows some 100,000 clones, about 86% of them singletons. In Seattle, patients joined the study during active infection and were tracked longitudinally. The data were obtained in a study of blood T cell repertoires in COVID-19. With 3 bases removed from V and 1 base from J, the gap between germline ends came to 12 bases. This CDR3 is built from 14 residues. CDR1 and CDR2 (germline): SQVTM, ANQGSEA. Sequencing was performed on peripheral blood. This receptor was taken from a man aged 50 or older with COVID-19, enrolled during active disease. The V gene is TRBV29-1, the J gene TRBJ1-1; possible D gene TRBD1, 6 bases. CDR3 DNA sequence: TGCAGCGTTGACAAGACAGGACAGAACACTGAAGCTTTCTTT. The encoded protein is CSVDKTGQNTEAFF.